This T cell receptor beta chain appears in the sequencing data of a study of vaccination and CD4 T cells after COVID-19. Across the study: Nasal swab PCR had detected SARS-CoV-2 in convalescent patients, about 10 mild and one severe.

Study-wide findings and caveats: Convalescent patients had a median about 88% of post-vaccine SARS-CoV-2-reactive clones that were detected only after vaccination, not before it.

V gave up 3 bases and J gave up 6 bases; unmatched junction bases: 12. The CDR3 has 15 residues. Per the germline V gene, CDR1 is DFQATT and CDR2 is SNEGSKA (reference sequence). With the Oncomine TCR Beta short-read assay, DNA from cultured CD4+ T cells was sequenced. TCRdb re-called the PCR reads with MiXCR, one entry per CDR3 protein. The table includes 13,000 to 15,000 distinct CDR3 sequences, roughly four fifths detected once. A remark on this clonotype: Its antigen is unidentified.

Treatment meaning: approximately 10-day PBMC culture with coronavirus spike peptide pools or control peptides (ViraFEST assay). After culture for 10 days, isolation of CD4+ T cells was performed by negative selection. The V and J genes are TRBV20-1 and TRBJ1-2, with 8 bases fitting TRBD1. The TCR sequence derives from a human donor who had recovered from COVID-19. Sequencing used CD4+ T cells from blood, cultured in vitro. The CDR3 DNA sequence: TGCAGTGCTAGTGCGTCAGGGGGCGGCCTGAATGGCTACACCTTC. Protein product: CSASASGGGLNGYTF.